The 23 T cell receptor beta chains in this list originate from one sample, sequenced in a study of blood T cell repertoires in COVID-19 (dated by TCRdb to the early 2020s). Library generation was performed with the immunoSEQ multiplex PCR assay. Drawn from immuneACCESS, this table holds only the in-frame rearrangements with V and J called that TCRdb kept. Clones are partly lost; checked studies trace under half to an unresolved V gene and leave the rest unexplained. In this sample the table shows a few hundred thousand clones, roughly 88% of which occur a single time. 1.4% of the sample is taken by the ten largest. Material for sequencing was peripheral blood. These receptors originate from a woman between 40 and 50 years old who had recovered from COVID-19.

The chain links TRBV6-5 to TRBJ1-2, with 9 bases identical to TRBD1. V lost 11 bases to trimming and J lost 7 bases; unmatched junction nucleotides: 17. CDR1 MNHEY and CDR2 SVGAGI come from the germline V gene. This CDR3 contains 15 residues. The CDR3 DNA is TGTGCCTGCCAGAAGGTCGGGACAGGGTTTGGTGGCTACACCTTC. It specifies CACQKVGTGFGGYTF.

V is TRBV5-1 and J is TRBJ2-5; D gene uncertain. Trimming stripped 3 bases from V and 4 bases from J, with 13 bases between. CDR3 length: 14 amino acids. Per the germline V gene, CDR1 is SGHRS and CDR2 is YFSETQ. Here the CDR3 reads CASSWNPSIETQYF. CDR3 nucleotides: TGCGCCAGCAGCTGGAACCCTAGTATAGAGACCCAGTACTTC. The complete variable domain, with remaining parts taken from reference TRBV5-1 and TRBJ2-5, reads KAGVTQTPRYLIKTRGQQVTLSCSPISGHRSVSWYQQTPGQGLQFLFEYFSETQRNKGNFPGRFSGRQFSNSRSEMNVSTLELGDSALYLCASSWNPSIETQYFGPGTRLLVL.

This clone showed up just a few times. The V gene is TRBV9, the J gene TRBJ2-3, with a possible D match to TRBD2 (6 bases). Germline V gives CDR1 SGDLS, CDR2 YYNGEE. The CDR3 contains 15 residues. Trimming pared 0 bases from V and 3 bases from J, leaving 11 bases between. The CDR3 protein is CASSVAAGLTDTQYF. The CDR3 coding sequence is TGTGCCAGCAGCGTAGCGGCGGGATTGACAGATACGCAGTATTTT.

This clone was seen a single time. The chain carries TRBV2 and TRBJ1-3; D may be TRBD1 (5 bases). Germline V CDR1 and CDR2: SNHLY, FYNNEI. CDR3 length: 15 residues. Trimming cost V 4 bases and J 3 bases, with 13 bases left between them. Here the CDR3 reads CASSVGGSGGNTIYF. The CDR3 DNA sequence: TGTGCCAGCAGTGTGGGGGGGTCTGGTGGAAACACCATATATTTT.

The CDR3 sequence is CAISRDTSGGYTF. CDR3 nucleotide sequence: TGTGCCATCAGTCGGGACACCTCAGGGGGCTACACCTTC. The chain couples TRBV10-3 to TRBJ1-2; perhaps TRBD1 as D (6 bases). The CDR3 has 13 amino acids. Germline loops: CDR1 ENHRY, CDR2 SYGVKD. V gave up 5 bases and J gave up 8 bases, with 15 bases separating them.

The V gene is TRBV28, the J gene TRBJ1-5; tentative D call: TRBD1 (5 bases). V gave up 7 bases and J gave up 4 bases, with 8 bases separating them. CDR3 size: 12 residues. The germline V gene encodes CDR1 MDHEN and CDR2 SYDVKM. Written as DNA, the CDR3 is TGTGCCAGCATTCAGGGTAATCAGCCCCAGCATTTT. Amino acid sequence: CASIQGNQPQHF.

The chain carries TRBV7-9 and TRBJ2-2, with 10 nucleotides matching TRBD1. Germline assignment: CDR1 SEHNR and CDR2 FQNEAQ (reference sequence). J gave up 6 bases and V 5 bases, and 9 bases lay outside the gene matches. This CDR3 contains 16 residues. CDR3 sequence reads: CASSPRGQGGAGELFF. The CDR3 bases are TGTGCCAGCAGCCCTCGAGGACAGGGGGGTGCCGGGGAGCTGTTTTTT.

The chain has TRBV19 and TRBJ2-1; D uncertain. Germline V gene data show CDR1 as LNHDA and CDR2 as SQIVND (reference sequence). The CDR3 consists of 12 residues. Trimming removed 4 bases at V and 6 bases at J, with 7 bases between. The CDR3 spells CASSTQLNEQFF. The DNA of the CDR3 is TGTGCCAGTAGTACCCAACTCAATGAGCAGTTCTTC.

Note on this clone: Additional DNA sequences in this sample encode the identical CDR3. This sequence joins TRBV7-2 and TRBJ2-3; 9 positions match TRBD2. V trimming: 3 bases; J trimming: 4 bases; junction bases outside the gene matches: 5. Germline CDR1 SGHTA, CDR2 FQGNSA. This CDR3 region has 15 residues. The CDR3 DNA sequence: TGTGCCAGCAGCTTTTCCGGCGGGGGGGCAGATACGCAGTATTTT. This translates into CASSFSGGGADTQYF.

This clone was detected a few times. The genes are TRBV11-2 and TRBJ1-2; D is perhaps TRBD1 (5 bases). The CDR3 sequence is 13 residues long. Germline V gene lookup returns CDR1 SGHAT and CDR2 FQNNGV. V was pared by 5 bases and J by 6 bases, with 13 bases between. CDR3: CASSLKKGDGYTF. For the CDR3, the DNA is TGTGCCAGCAGCCTAAAGAAAGGGGATGGCTACACCTTC.

The chain employs TRBV6-1 and TRBJ1-2; possible D gene TRBD1, 5 bases. V was cut by 1 base and J by 4 bases, with 13 bases left in between. The germline gives CDR1 MNHNS, CDR2 SASEGT. CDR3 length equals 15 residues. The CDR3 is CASSEGSGTPYGYTF. CDR3 coding DNA: TGTGCCAGCAGTGAAGGGTCTGGGACTCCCTATGGCTACACCTTC.

The J gene is TRBJ1-2, the V gene TRBV14; 7 bases are shared with TRBD1. The germline V gene has CDR1 SGHDN and CDR2 FVKESK. The CDR3 consists of 13 residues. V trimming: 4 bases; J trimming: 8 bases; junction bases outside the gene matches: 7. Here the CDR3 DNA reads TGTGCCAGCAGCCGAAAAAACAGGGGCGGCTACACCTTC. Protein sequence: CASSRKNRGGYTF.

The V gene is TRBV5-4, the J gene TRBJ2-7; 8 bases line up with TRBD1. Germline V gives CDR1 SGHNT, CDR2 YYREEE (reference sequence). V was pared by 6 bases and J by 3 bases, with 5 bases of the junction left unmatched. The CDR3 length is 13 residues. CDR3 region: CASTRGQGYEQYF. The DNA for the CDR3 is TGTGCCAGCACCAGAGGACAGGGCTACGAGCAGTACTTC.

This clone was observed a single time. The CDR3 here is CSVEGQGYEQYF. For the CDR3, the DNA is TGCAGCGTTGAGGGACAGGGATACGAGCAGTACTTC. This chain links TRBV29-1 with TRBJ2-7, with TRBD1 identical over 9 bases. The CDR3 is 12 residues long. Germline loops: CDR1 SQVTM, CDR2 ANQGSEA. V lost 3 bases to trimming and J lost 4 bases; unmatched junction nucleotides: 1.

The rearrangement uses TRBV12-2 and TRBJ1-5; the table's D call of TRBD1 was not tested on the DNA. TRBV12-2 counts as a pseudogene. The CDR3 spans 14 residues. The CDR3 region is CASRRDRSNQPQHF. The CDR3 DNA sequence: TGTGCAAGTCGCCGGGACAGGAGCAATCAGCCCCAGCATTTT.

The chain joins TRBV18 to TRBJ1-1; no clear D. CDR3 length equals 15 residues. The V end was cut by 3 bases, the J end by 0 bases, with 11 bases between. Germline V gene data show CDR1 as KGHSH and CDR2 as LQKENI. CDR3 DNA: TGTGCCAGCTCACCCCTTCCCGCGGTGAACACTGAAGCTTTCTTT. It codes for CASSPLPAVNTEAFF. Filled out from reference TRBV18 and TRBJ1-1, the complete variable domain reads NAGVMQNPRHLVRRRGQEARLRCSPMKGHSHVYWYRQLPEEGLKFMVYLQKENIIDESGMPKERFSAEFPKEGPSILRIQQVVRGDSAAYFCASSPLPAVNTEAFFGQGTRLTVV.

The chain has TRBV10-3 and TRBJ1-1; TRBD1 might be the D (6 bases). The ends were cut back, 5 bases at V and 3 bases at J, with 7 bases in the middle. The CDR3 loop spans 12 amino acids. The germline V gene encodes CDR1 ENHRY and CDR2 SYGVKD. In nucleotides, the CDR3 is TGTGCCATCAGTTCAGGGGACACTGAAGCTTTCTTT. Protein: CAISSGDTEAFF.

V gene TRBV5-1 combines with J gene TRBJ1-5; 8 bases agree with TRBD1. The CDR3 sequence is 15 residues long. V shed 1 base, J shed 5 bases, and the junction held 5 bases outside the gene matches. Germline loops: CDR1 SGHRS, CDR2 YFSETQ. The CDR3, as DNA: TGCGCCAGCAGCTTGAAAACAGGGGGGGATCAGCCCCAGCATTTT. It yields the protein CASSLKTGGDQPQHF.

The V and J genes are TRBV7-2 and TRBJ1-2; a weak D match, TRBD1 (6 bases). The CDR3 is 14 amino acids. V lost 5 bases and J 4 bases, leaving 14 bases between the germline ends. The germline V gene has CDR1 SGHTA and CDR2 FQGNSA. The CDR3 spells CASSRSQGLYGYTF. The CDR3 DNA reads as TGTGCCAGCAGCCGGTCTCAGGGGCTCTATGGCTACACCTTC.

The V call is TRBV7-9, the J call TRBJ1-1, with a possible D match to TRBD1 (5 bases). Germline values: CDR1 SEHNR, CDR2 FQNEAQ (reference sequence). The CDR3 sequence is 15 residues long. V shed 7 bases and J shed 3 bases, with 18 bases lying between them. The CDR3 protein is CASTPGKGEYTEAFF. DNA of the CDR3: TGTGCCAGCACACCAGGGAAAGGCGAATACACTGAAGCTTTCTTT. The full variable domain, its missing parts supplied by reference TRBV7-9 and TRBJ1-1, is DTGVSQNPRHKITKRGQNVTFRCDPISEHNRLYWYRQTLGQGPEFLTYFQNEAQLEKSRLLSDRFSAERPKGSFSTLEIQRTEQGDSAMYLCASTPGKGEYTEAFFGQGTRLTVV.

This chain connects TRBV19 to TRBJ1-1; D ambiguous. The length of the CDR3 is 13 residues. The V gene lost 8 bases and the J gene lost 0 bases, with 10 bases spanning the gap. Per the germline V gene, CDR1 is LNHDA and CDR2 is SQIVND (reference sequence). CDR3 coding DNA: TGTGCCAGTGCCCCACTAGTGAACACTGAAGCTTTCTTT. Its translation is CASAPLVNTEAFF.

This clone has only a few counts. The CDR3 coding sequence is TGTGCCTGGAGTGTCAGGGGTGGCATTCAGTACTTC. Translation gives CAWSVRGGIQYF. The chain uses TRBV30 and TRBJ2-4; D is perhaps TRBD1 (6 bases). Germline V lookup: CDR1 GTSNPN, CDR2 SVGIG (reference sequence). The CDR3 covers 12 residues. The germline V and J ends were trimmed by 0 bases and 9 bases, with 9 bases remaining between them.

The chain combines TRBV5-1 with TRBJ1-2, with 8 positions matching TRBD1. The CDR3 is 13 residues long. Trimming removed 1 base from V and 8 bases from J; junction bases left unmatched: 4. Per germline, CDR1 SGHRS and CDR2 YFSETQ. CDR3 in amino acids: CASSLQSGGGYTF. As DNA, the CDR3 is TGCGCCAGCAGCTTGCAGTCAGGGGGCGGCTACACCTTC.